The entry that follows covers one T cell receptor (beta chain) sequence. Antigen specificity is unknown. The sample belongs to a study of shared clonotypes between healthy human individuals. Study-wide points: A generally larger estimated richness was seen in naive subsets than in memory subsets.

Original processing methods: Junction-only sequences without quality scores were provided by ImmunoSEQ, so filtering was different. This table comes from immunoSEQ multiplex PCR, and its TCRdb copy is limited to in-frame clones, with some not included. The D gene and trimming were derived from the DNA, and the V and J assignments and clone size from that table. The data hold around 1.6 million clones, with under 99% observed a single time. The sequenced material came from naive CD4+ T cells sorted from blood. This sample's subset: CD45RA+ positively selected. This clonotype originated in a man in his thirties or forties in good health.

The CDR3 loop is CASSLELAVTDTQYF. CDR3 in DNA: TGCGCCAGCAGCTTGGAACTAGCAGTAACAGATACGCAGTATTTT. The chain joins TRBV5-1 to TRBJ2-3; D is possibly TRBD2 (6 bases). With 0 bases removed from V and 3 bases from J, the gap between germline ends came to 11 bases. The CDR3 runs 15 residues. The germline CDR1 and CDR2 sequences are SGHRS and YFSETQ.